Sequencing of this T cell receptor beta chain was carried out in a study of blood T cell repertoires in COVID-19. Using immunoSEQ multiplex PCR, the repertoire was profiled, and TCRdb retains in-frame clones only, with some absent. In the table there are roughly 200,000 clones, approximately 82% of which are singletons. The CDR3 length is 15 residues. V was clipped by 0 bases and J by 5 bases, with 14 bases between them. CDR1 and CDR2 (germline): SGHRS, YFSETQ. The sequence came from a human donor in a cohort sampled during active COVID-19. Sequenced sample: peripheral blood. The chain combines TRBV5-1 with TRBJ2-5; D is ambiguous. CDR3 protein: CASSLAQVGRETQYF. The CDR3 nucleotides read TGCGCCAGCAGCTTGGCGCAGGTTGGTAGGGAGACCCAGTACTTC.